These 9 T cell receptor beta chains were all obtained from the same sample, sequenced in a study of CD8 T cells in ankylosing spondylitis (dated by TCRdb to 2017 to 2019). What the authors observed across the whole study: Blood from ankylosing spondylitis patients appeared to be characterized by a TCR beta motif composed of about eight highly homologous amino acid variants.

These receptors' antigens are unknown. Receptor libraries were prepared by 5' RACE. TCRdb shows the sequencer as Illumina HiSeq 2500. TCRdb cleaned the public reads at Q25 with fastp, built clones with MiXCR and kept in-frame beta chains. When rows share a CDR3 protein, they turn into one entry using the most common DNA and genes. Across this sample there are around 450,000 distinct CDR3 sequences, with 25% to 30% seen only once. Roughly 1% of the sample rests with the top ten. Sequences were obtained from blood, either unsorted or a sorted T cell fraction (not recorded which). The receptors come from a male donor with ankylosing spondylitis.

This rearrangement joins TRBV3-1 to TRBJ2-7; D perhaps matches TRBD1 (6 bases). Germline-derived CDR1 and CDR2 are LGHDT and YNNKEL (reference sequence). The V gene lost 7 bases and the J gene lost 5 bases, with 18 bases spanning the gap. The CDR3 loop spans 14 amino acids. The CDR3 spells CASTLSTGSHEQYF. The CDR3 bases are TGTGCCAGCACCCTATCGACAGGTAGCCACGAGCAGTACTTC.

In its sample, this clonotype was seen a few times. The J gene is TRBJ1-1, the V gene TRBV29-1, with TRBD1 as a possible D gene (5 bases). CDR1 and CDR2 (germline): SQVTM, ANQGSEA. V lost 3 bases and J 9 bases, leaving 14 bases between the germline ends. The CDR3 is 12 residues long. The DNA for the CDR3 is TGCAGCGTTGACATACCGGGGACGAAAGCTTTCTTT. This encodes CSVDIPGTKAFF.

This clonotype was seen at least ten times. V and J are TRBV12-3 or TRBV12-4 and TRBJ1-2; D uncertain. Between the trimmed V and J ends, which lost 3 bases and 4 bases, there was a span of 9 bases. The CDR3 runs 13 residues. DNA for the CDR3: TGTGCCAGCAGTTTCGGGCGGAGCTATGGCTACACCTTC. It yields the protein CASSFGRSYGYTF.

J is TRBJ2-3 and V is TRBV10-3; 12 bases are a match to TRBD1. The CDR3 has 15 residues. Per germline, CDR1 ENHRY and CDR2 SYGVKD. J lost 4 bases, V lost 4 bases, and 3 bases had no gene match. CDR3 amino acids: CAISVGDRGPDTQYF. The DNA of the CDR3 is TGTGCCATCAGTGTGGGGGACAGGGGGCCAGATACGCAGTATTTT.

This clonotype was counted once. The V call is TRBV16, the J call TRBJ1-3; D is uncertain. V was shortened by 0 bases and J by 0 bases, with 12 bases between the two germline ends. The CDR3 spans 17 residues. Germline V gene data show CDR1 as KGHSY and CDR2 as FQNENV. In nucleotides, the CDR3 is TGTGCCAGCAGCCAATCGGTAATCCCTTTCTCTGGAAACACCATATATTTT. It yields the protein CASSQSVIPFSGNTIYF.

This clonotype was picked up one time. This chain connects TRBV20-1 to TRBJ2-1; weak D call: TRBD2 (6 bases). Trimming stripped 3 bases from V and 5 bases from J, with 17 bases between. Germline V CDR1 and CDR2: DFQATT, SNEGSKA (reference sequence). CDR3 length equals 15 residues. The CDR3 DNA is TGCAGTGCTAGTCCCCCGGGACTGGTCAACAATGAGCAGTTCTTC. Its translation: CSASPPGLVNNEQFF.

The CDR3 here is CSAGTGSYTEAFF. The CDR3 DNA reads TGCAGCGCAGGGACGGGAAGTTACACTGAAGCTTTCTTT. The chain uses TRBV29-1 and TRBJ1-1; possible D gene TRBD1, 5 bases. The germline gives CDR1 SQVTM, CDR2 ANQGSEA. V was clipped by 7 bases and J by 3 bases, with 15 bases between them. The CDR3 is 13 residues long.

This clonotype has a handful of counts. The V call is TRBV5-1, the J call TRBJ2-7; the match to TRBD1 covers 7 bases. The CDR3 sequence is 14 residues long. Germline CDR1 reads SGHRS; CDR2 reads YFSETQ. The V segment lost 3 bases and the J segment 2 bases; nucleotides outside the gene matches: 5. The CDR3, as DNA: TGCGCCAGCAGCTCGGAGACAGGGCCCTACGAGCAGTACTTC. Protein product: CASSSETGPYEQYF.

The rearrangement uses TRBV5-6 and TRBJ1-5, with 11 bases matching TRBD1. The CDR3 length is 16 residues. The V and J ends lost 0 bases and 6 bases, in that order; junction bases with no gene match: 5. Germline loops: CDR1 SGHDT, CDR2 YYEEEE. The CDR3 region is CASSLERDRGSQPQHF. Written as DNA, the CDR3 is TGTGCCAGCAGCTTGGAGAGGGACAGGGGGAGTCAGCCCCAGCATTTT.